One and the same sample provided the 23 T cell receptor beta chains below, sequenced in a study of cytomegalovirus exposure and HLA in healthy donors. PCR involved 60 Vbeta and 13 Jbeta primers. Here immunoSEQ multiplex PCR was the method, and the copy in TCRdb shows in-frame clones only, minus some. Of some 120,000 clones listed, 80% are singletons. Material for sequencing was PBMCs. The origin of the receptors is a man aged 40-50 years in good health and CMV-seronegative.

J is TRBJ1-1 and V is TRBV5-1; the D gene is possibly TRBD1 (6 bases). The V end lost 2 bases, the J end lost 6 bases, and 14 bases lay between the germline ends. The CDR3 sequence is 14 residues long. Per germline, CDR1 SGHRS and CDR2 YFSETQ. The CDR3 sequence: CASSLGGVVAEAFF. DNA of the CDR3: TGCGCCAGCAGCTTAGGGGGGGTTGTCGCTGAAGCTTTCTTT.

The rearrangement uses TRBV5-5 and TRBJ1-5; a possible D gene is TRBD1 (5 bases). Germline V gene lookup returns CDR1 SGHKS and CDR2 YYEKEE (reference sequence). Trimming pared 4 bases from V and 4 bases from J, leaving 9 bases between. CDR3 size: 13 residues. In DNA form, the CDR3 reads TGTGCCAGCAGCAGTGGGGCTAATCAGCCCCAGCATTTT. It specifies CASSSGANQPQHF. The full variable domain, in which reference TRBV5-5 and TRBJ1-5 provide the parts outside the CDR3, is DAGVTQSPTHLIKTRGQQVTLRCSPISGHKSVSWYQQVLGQGPQFIFQYYEKEERGRGNFPDRFSARQFPNYSSELNVNALLLGDSALYLCASSSGANQPQHFGDGTRLSIL.

V is TRBV2 and J is TRBJ1-5; D uncertain. The V and J ends lost 4 bases and 4 bases respectively, with 14 bases between them. Germline-derived CDR1 and CDR2 are SNHLY and FYNNEI. This CDR3 contains 15 residues. The CDR3 loop is CASSVGIPGNQPQHF. Written as DNA, the CDR3 is TGTGCCAGCAGTGTAGGGATTCCGGGGAATCAGCCCCAGCATTTT. Complete variable domain (other parts from reference TRBV2 and TRBJ1-5): EPEVTQTPSHQVTQMGQEVILRCVPISNHLYFYWYRQILGQKVEFLVSFYNNEISEKSEIFDDQFSVERPDGSNFTLKIRSTKLEDSAMYFCASSVGIPGNQPQHFGDGTRLSIL.

This chain connects TRBV27 to TRBJ1-5; D might be TRBD1 (5 bases). V shed 3 bases and J shed 5 bases, with 11 bases lying between them. Germline-derived CDR1 and CDR2 are MNHEY and SMNVEV (reference sequence). The CDR3 sequence is 14 residues long. The DNA of the CDR3 is TGTGCCAGCAGTTTCCAAATAGGGGATCAGCCCCAGCATTTT. Translated: CASSFQIGDQPQHF.

V usage is TRBV6-1 and J usage is TRBJ2-5; D is perhaps TRBD1 (6 bases). The germline CDR1 and CDR2 sequences are MNHNS and SASEGT. Trimming took 3 bases from V and 2 from J, leaving 13 bases between them. This CDR3 is built from 15 residues. For the CDR3, the DNA is TGTGCCAGCAGTGAGTCCGGGACATATCAAGAGACCCAGTACTTC. As protein: CASSESGTYQETQYF.

V is TRBV5-4 and J is TRBJ1-2; D might be TRBD1 (5 bases). Trimming shortened V by 0 bases and J by 5 bases, and 14 bases separated the two germline ends. This CDR3 contains 15 residues. Per the germline V gene, CDR1 is SGHNT and CDR2 is YYREEE (reference sequence). Here the CDR3 reads CASSLVGAGSYGYTF. CDR3 DNA sequence: TGTGCCAGCAGCTTGGTTGGGGCAGGCTCATATGGCTACACCTTC.

This clone was observed a few times. V is TRBV6-5 and J is TRBJ2-1, with D perhaps matching TRBD1 (6 bases). V was shortened by 2 bases and J by 9 bases, with 11 bases between the two germline ends. CDR3 length: 13 residues. Germline V CDR1 and CDR2: MNHEY, SVGAGI. The CDR3 DNA sequence: TGTGCCAGCAGTTACCGACAGGAGAGTGAGCAGTTCTTC. This gives the protein CASSYRQESEQFF.

This chain joins TRBV1 and TRBJ2-7; TRBD2 is taken as the D call from the table, unchecked against the DNA. TRBV1 is described as a pseudogene. The CDR3 spans 13 residues. CDR3 sequence: CTSSQQRLGEQYF. DNA of the CDR3: TGCACCAGCAGCCAACAGAGGTTGGGCGAGCAGTACTTC.

This chain connects TRBV5-6 to TRBJ2-7, with D tentatively TRBD2 (6 bases). V gave up 1 base and J gave up 9 bases, with 14 bases separating them. Germline CDR1 is SGHDT and CDR2 is YYEEEE. The length of the CDR3 is 13 residues. The CDR3 spells CASSLSGGIGQYF. The DNA of the CDR3 is TGTGCCAGCAGCTTGTCCGGGGGAATCGGGCAGTACTTC.

This chain joins TRBV5-1 and TRBJ2-1; D remains unclear. V was clipped by 1 base and J by 8 bases, with 7 bases between them. The germline gives CDR1 SGHRS, CDR2 YFSETQ. The CDR3 is 12 residues long. The CDR3 sequence: CASSLNSYEQFF. The DNA for the CDR3 is TGCGCCAGCAGCTTGAACAGTTATGAGCAGTTCTTC.

This clone is medium-sized (0.01 to 0.1%) in the sample. This rearrangement joins TRBV2 to TRBJ2-5; TRBD1 is a possible D gene (6 bases). The CDR3 runs 14 residues. Between the trimmed V and J ends, which lost 7 bases and 4 bases, there was a span of 16 bases. Germline loops: CDR1 SNHLY, CDR2 FYNNEI. The CDR3 nucleotides read TGTGCCAGCAATCCGCCGGACAGCGGAGAGACCCAGTACTTC. It specifies CASNPPDSGETQYF.

The chain recombines TRBV6-1 with TRBJ2-2; perhaps TRBD1 as D (6 bases). The V and J ends lost 7 bases and 0 bases respectively, with 12 bases between them. Germline-derived CDR1 and CDR2 are MNHNS and SASEGT. The CDR3 length is 15 residues. DNA of the CDR3: TGTGCCAGCACCCTAGGGGGATCGAACACCGGGGAGCTGTTTTTT. Encoded protein: CASTLGGSNTGELFF.

This clone was recorded once. CDR3 DNA sequence: TGCGCCAGCAGCATATCAGGGGGTCCGAACACCGGGGAGCTGTTTTTT. Translating it yields CASSISGGPNTGELFF. The V call is TRBV5-1, the J call TRBJ2-2, with TRBD1 matching 7 bases. Germline V gene data show CDR1 as SGHRS and CDR2 as YFSETQ. V trimming: 4 bases; J trimming: 0 bases; junction bases outside the gene matches: 6. The CDR3 is made up of 16 amino acids.

This clone has only one observation. CDR3 protein: CASSSDRSNTGELFF. The CDR3 DNA sequence: TGCGCCAGCAGCTCCGACAGGTCGAACACCGGGGAGCTGTTTTTT. This chain links TRBV5-1 with TRBJ2-2; possibly TRBD1 for D (6 bases). The CDR3 loop spans 15 amino acids. V lost 3 bases to trimming and J lost 0 bases, with 9 bases between them. The germline gives CDR1 SGHRS, CDR2 YFSETQ.

As to this clone: A junction end diverges from the germline sequence, so it may reflect a read error. The chain has TRBV4-1 and TRBJ2-1; 11 nucleotides agree with TRBD2. Germline V gene sequence: CDR1 MGHRA, CDR2 YSYEKL. CDR3 length: 20 amino acids. Written as DNA, the CDR3 is TGCGCCAGCAGCCAAGATCGTCCTAGCGGGAGGTCTTTCTCCCACAATGAGCAGTTCTTC. Translating it yields CASSQDRPSGRSFSHNEQFF.

V and J are TRBV6-1 and TRBJ1-5, with D possibly TRBD1 on 5 matching bases. Trimming left V 3 bases short and J 12 bases short, with 18 bases between. Germline V gene sequence: CDR1 MNHNS, CDR2 SASEGT. The CDR3 loop spans 14 amino acids. Here the CDR3 DNA reads TGTGCCAGCAGTGATGTCCTAAGACAGCCGAGCCAGCATTTT. Translated, it gives CASSDVLRQPSQHF.

Notes on this clone: Other DNA sequences in the sample encode the same CDR3. The rearrangement uses TRBV5-1 and TRBJ1-2; 9 bases are shared with TRBD1. This CDR3 has 13 amino acids. J was trimmed by 8 bases and V by 4 bases; bases with no gene match: 6. Germline V gives CDR1 SGHRS, CDR2 YFSETQ. The CDR3 nucleotides are TGCGCCAGCAGCCCGGGACAGGGCATAGGCTACACCTTC. Its translation is CASSPGQGIGYTF.

Details on this clone: Here the CDR3 omits its conserved ending phenylalanine or tryptophan, so a read error is the likely source. The rearrangement uses TRBV5-1 and TRBJ1-4; 8 positions match TRBD1. V was clipped by 1 base and J by 8 bases; unmatched bases: 7. CDR3 length: 15 amino acids. CDR1 and CDR2 from the germline V gene are SGHRS and YFSETQ. CDR3 loop: CASSLTPGGWEKLFV. CDR3 sequence (DNA): TGCGCCAGCAGCTTGACGCCAGGGGGCTGGGAAAAACTGTTTGTT.

The chain combines TRBV7-2 with TRBJ2-7; maybe TRBD2 (7 bases). The V end was cut by 4 bases, the J end by 1 base, with 14 bases between. Germline V gene sequence: CDR1 SGHTA, CDR2 FQGNSA. The CDR3 consists of 15 residues. As DNA, the CDR3 is TGTGCCAGCAGCTCGAGGGGGGGATCGTCCTACGAGCAGTACTTC. Its translation is CASSSRGGSSYEQYF.

This chain connects TRBV18 to TRBJ2-7; 7 positions agree with TRBD2. V dropped 0 bases and J dropped 0; count of bases not matched to a gene: 2. The CDR3 contains 15 residues. The germline V gene encodes CDR1 KGHSH and CDR2 LQKENI. The CDR3 region has the DNA TGTGCCAGCTCACCACCGGGGGGGATCTCCTACGAGCAGTACTTC. This translates into CASSPPGGISYEQYF. Full variable domain (remainder filled in from reference TRBV18 and TRBJ2-7): NAGVMQNPRHLVRRRGQEARLRCSPMKGHSHVYWYRQLPEEGLKFMVYLQKENIIDESGMPKERFSAEFPKEGPSILRIQQVVRGDSAAYFCASSPPGGISYEQYFGPGTRLTVT.

The rearrangement uses TRBV27 and TRBJ2-1; 9 nucleotides match TRBD2. Germline V gives CDR1 MNHEY, CDR2 SMNVEV (reference sequence). V trimming: 3 bases; J trimming: 8 bases; junction bases outside the gene matches: 11. This CDR3 is 16 amino acids long. The CDR3 region has the DNA TGTGCCAGCAGTTTGGGGCGGGGGGGCTCTTGGTATGAGCAGTTCTTC. Its protein product is CASSLGRGGSWYEQFF.

The chain combines TRBV19 with TRBJ1-2; D might be TRBD1 (6 bases). CDR3 size: 14 residues. Germline CDR1 reads LNHDA; CDR2 reads SQIVND (reference sequence). The V end lost 1 base, the J end lost 5 bases, and 11 bases lay between the germline ends. The CDR3 coding sequence is TGTGCCAGTAGTATAGGAGGACAGTCATATGGCTACACCTTC. This encodes CASSIGGQSYGYTF.

The rearrangement uses TRBV7-2 and TRBJ1-2, with TRBD1 as a possible D gene (5 bases). The CDR3 is 14 residues long. V lost 5 bases and J lost 8, with 18 bases in between. Germline V gene data show CDR1 as SGHTA and CDR2 as FQGNSA. CDR3 region: CASSPGGSMYGYTF. CDR3 sequence (DNA): TGTGCCAGCAGCCCTGGGGGGTCTATGTACGGCTACACCTTC.